This paragraph reports one T cell receptor (beta chain). This specimen belongs to a study of cytomegalovirus exposure and HLA in healthy donors. Germline assignment: CDR1 GTSNPN and CDR2 SVGIG (reference sequence). The V end was cut by 5 bases, the J end by 5 bases, with 12 bases between. The CDR3 is made up of 12 amino acids. Both 60 Vbeta primers and 13 Jbeta primers went into the PCR. Only in-frame clones appear in the TCRdb table, and some are missing; sequencing was by immunoSEQ multiplex PCR. This sample has 100,000 to 150,000 clones; roughly a tenth occur once, and the top ten carry 4% to 5%. Sequenced input: PBMCs. The chain links TRBV30 to TRBJ1-1, with D possibly being TRBD1 (5 bases). The TCR originated in a woman younger than 30 in good health and CMV-seropositive. The CDR3 region has the DNA TGTGCCTGGGAAAAAGGGGTGACTGAAGCTTTCTTT. Protein sequence: CAWEKGVTEAFF.